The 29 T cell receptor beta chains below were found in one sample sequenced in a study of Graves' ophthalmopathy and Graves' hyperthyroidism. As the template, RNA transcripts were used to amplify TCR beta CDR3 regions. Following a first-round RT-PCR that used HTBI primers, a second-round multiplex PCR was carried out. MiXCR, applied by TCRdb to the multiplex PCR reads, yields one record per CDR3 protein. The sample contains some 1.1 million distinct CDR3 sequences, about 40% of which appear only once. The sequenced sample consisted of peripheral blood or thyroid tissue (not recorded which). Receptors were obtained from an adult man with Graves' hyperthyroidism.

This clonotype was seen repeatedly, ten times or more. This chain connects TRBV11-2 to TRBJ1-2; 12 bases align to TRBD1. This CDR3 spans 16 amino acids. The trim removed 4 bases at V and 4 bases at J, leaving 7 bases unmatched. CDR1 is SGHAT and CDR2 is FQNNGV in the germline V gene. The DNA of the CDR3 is TGTGCCAGCAGCTCCCACCGGGACAGGGGGCCCTATGGCTACACCTTC. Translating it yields CASSSHRDRGPYGYTF.

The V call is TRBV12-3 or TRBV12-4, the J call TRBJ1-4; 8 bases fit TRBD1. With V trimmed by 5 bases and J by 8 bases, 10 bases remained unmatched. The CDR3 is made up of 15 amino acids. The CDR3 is CASSNRGMTSEKLFF. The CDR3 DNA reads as TGTGCCAGCAGTAACAGGGGGATGACCAGCGAAAAACTGTTTTTT.

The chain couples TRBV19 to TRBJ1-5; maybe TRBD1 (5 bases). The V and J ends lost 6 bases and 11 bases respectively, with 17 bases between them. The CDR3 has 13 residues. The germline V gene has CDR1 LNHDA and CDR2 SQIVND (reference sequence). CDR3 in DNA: TGTGCCAGTAGCCTACAGAGGGGAGAGACCCAGCATTTT. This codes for CASSLQRGETQHF.

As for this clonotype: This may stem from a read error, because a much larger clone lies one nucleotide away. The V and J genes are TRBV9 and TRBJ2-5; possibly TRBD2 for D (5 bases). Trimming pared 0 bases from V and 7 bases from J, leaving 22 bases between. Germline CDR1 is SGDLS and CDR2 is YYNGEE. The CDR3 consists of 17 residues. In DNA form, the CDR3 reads TGTGCCAGCAGCGTAGACGGACTTATCGGGCGAGAGGGGACCCAGTACTTC. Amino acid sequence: CASSVDGLIGREGTQYF.

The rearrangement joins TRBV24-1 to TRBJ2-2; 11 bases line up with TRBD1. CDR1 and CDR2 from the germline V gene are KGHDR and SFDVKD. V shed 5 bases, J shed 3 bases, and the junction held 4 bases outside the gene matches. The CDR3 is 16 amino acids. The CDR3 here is CATSGTGGWDTGELFF. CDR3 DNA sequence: TGTGCCACCAGTGGGACAGGGGGCTGGGACACCGGGGAGCTGTTTTTT.

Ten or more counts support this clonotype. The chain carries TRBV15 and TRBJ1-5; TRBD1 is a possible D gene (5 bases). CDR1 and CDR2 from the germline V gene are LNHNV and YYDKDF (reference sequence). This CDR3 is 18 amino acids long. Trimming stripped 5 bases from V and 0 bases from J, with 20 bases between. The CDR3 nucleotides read TGTGCCACCAGCCAACCAGGGAGGCGTGCGGGTAGCAATCAGCCCCAGCATTTT. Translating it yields CATSQPGRRAGSNQPQHF.

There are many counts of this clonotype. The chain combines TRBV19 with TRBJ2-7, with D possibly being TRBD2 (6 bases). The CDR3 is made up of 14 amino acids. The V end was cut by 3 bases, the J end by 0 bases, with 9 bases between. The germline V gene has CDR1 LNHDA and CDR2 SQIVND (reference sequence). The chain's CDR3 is CASSMRRDSYEQYF. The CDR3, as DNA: TGTGCCAGTAGTATGAGGAGGGACTCCTACGAGCAGTACTTC. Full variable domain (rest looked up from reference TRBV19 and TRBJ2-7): DGGITQSPKYLFRKEGQNVTLSCEQNLNHDAMYWYRQDPGQGLRLIYYSQIVNDFQKGDIAEGYSVSREKKESFPLTVTSAQKNPTAFYLCASSMRRDSYEQYFGPGTRLTVT.

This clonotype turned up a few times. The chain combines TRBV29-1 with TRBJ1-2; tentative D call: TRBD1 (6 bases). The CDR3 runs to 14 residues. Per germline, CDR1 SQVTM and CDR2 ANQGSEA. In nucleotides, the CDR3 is TGCACCGTAGTCGTGGGGGCGGTTCACTATGGCTACACCTTC. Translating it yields CTVVVGAVHYGYTF. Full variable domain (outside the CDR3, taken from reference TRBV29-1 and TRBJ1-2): SAVISQKPSRDICQRGTSLTIQCQVDSQVTMMFWYRQQPGQSLTLIATANQGSEATYESGFVIDKFPISRPNLTFSTLTVSNMSPEDSSIYLCTVVVGAVHYGYTFGSGTRLTVV.

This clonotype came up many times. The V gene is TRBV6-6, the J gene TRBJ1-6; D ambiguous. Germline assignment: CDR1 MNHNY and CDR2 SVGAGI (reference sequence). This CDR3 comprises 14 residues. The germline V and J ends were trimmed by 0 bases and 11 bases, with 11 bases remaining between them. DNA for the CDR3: TGTGCCAGCAGTTACTCGTCGGAGGAGGCACCCCTCCACTTT. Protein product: CASSYSSEEAPLHF.

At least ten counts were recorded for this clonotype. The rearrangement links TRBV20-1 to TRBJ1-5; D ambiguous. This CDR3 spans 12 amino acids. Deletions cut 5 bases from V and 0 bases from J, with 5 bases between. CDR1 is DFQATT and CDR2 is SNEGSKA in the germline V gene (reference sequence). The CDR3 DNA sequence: TGCAGTGCTCTCATTAGCAATCAGCCCCAGCATTTT. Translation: CSALISNQPQHF.

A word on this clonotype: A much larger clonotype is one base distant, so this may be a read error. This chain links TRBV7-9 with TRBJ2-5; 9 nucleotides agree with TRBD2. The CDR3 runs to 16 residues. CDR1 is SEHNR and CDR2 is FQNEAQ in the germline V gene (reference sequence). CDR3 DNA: TGTGCCGGCAGGCCCGCTCTAGCGGGGAACCAAGAGACCCAGTACTTC. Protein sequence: CAGRPALAGNQETQYF.

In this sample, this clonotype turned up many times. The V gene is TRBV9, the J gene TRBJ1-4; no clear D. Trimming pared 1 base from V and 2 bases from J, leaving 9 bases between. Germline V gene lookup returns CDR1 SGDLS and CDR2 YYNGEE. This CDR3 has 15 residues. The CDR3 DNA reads TGTGCCAGCAGCGTAAGTGGCGGGACTAATGAAAAACTGTTTTTT. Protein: CASSVSGGTNEKLFF.

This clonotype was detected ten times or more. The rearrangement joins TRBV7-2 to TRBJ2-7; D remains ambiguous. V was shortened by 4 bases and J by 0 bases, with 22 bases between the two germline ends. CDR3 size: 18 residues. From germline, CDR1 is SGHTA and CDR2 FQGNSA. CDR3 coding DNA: TGTGCCAGCAGCTCCCAGCACTTAGGTAGAAGGAGCTCCTACGAGCAGTACTTC. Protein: CASSSQHLGRRSSYEQYF.

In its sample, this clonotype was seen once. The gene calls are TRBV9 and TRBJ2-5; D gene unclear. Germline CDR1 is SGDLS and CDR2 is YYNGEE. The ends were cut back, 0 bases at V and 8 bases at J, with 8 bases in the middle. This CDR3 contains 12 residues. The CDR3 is CASSVGRPTQYF. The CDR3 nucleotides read TGTGCCAGCAGCGTAGGACGGCCAACCCAGTACTTC.

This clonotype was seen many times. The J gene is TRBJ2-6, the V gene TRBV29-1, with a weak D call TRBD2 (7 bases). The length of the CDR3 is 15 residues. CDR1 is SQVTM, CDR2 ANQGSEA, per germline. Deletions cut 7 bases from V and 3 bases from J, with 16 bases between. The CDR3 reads CSAARGANGANVLTF. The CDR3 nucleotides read TGCAGCGCCGCCCGGGGGGCTAATGGGGCCAACGTCCTGACTTTC.

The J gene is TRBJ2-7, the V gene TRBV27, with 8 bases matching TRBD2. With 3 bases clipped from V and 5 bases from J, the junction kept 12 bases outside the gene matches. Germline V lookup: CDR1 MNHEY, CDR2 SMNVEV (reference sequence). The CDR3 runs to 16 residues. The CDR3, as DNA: TGTGCCAGCAGTTTCCGAGCGGGGGTTCTGTTCGACGAGCAGTACTTC. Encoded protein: CASSFRAGVLFDEQYF.

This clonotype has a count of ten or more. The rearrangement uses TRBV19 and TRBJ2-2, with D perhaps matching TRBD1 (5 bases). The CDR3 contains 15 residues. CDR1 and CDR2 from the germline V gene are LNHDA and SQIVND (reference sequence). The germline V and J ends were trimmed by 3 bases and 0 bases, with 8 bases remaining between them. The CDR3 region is CASSMRQPNTGELFF. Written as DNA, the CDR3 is TGTGCCAGTAGTATGAGACAGCCGAACACCGGGGAGCTGTTTTTT.

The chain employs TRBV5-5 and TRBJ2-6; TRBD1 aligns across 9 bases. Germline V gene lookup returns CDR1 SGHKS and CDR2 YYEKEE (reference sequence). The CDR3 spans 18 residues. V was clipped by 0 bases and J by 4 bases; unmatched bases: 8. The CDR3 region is CASSLGTGVYSGANVLTF. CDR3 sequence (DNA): TGTGCCAGCAGCTTGGGGACAGGGGTCTACTCCGGGGCCAACGTCCTGACTTTC.

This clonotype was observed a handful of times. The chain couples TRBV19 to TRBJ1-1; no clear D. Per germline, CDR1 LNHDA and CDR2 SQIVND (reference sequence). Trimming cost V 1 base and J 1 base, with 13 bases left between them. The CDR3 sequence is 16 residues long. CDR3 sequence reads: CASSIAIRVRNTEAFF. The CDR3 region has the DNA TGTGCCAGTAGTATAGCTATCCGGGTGAGGAACACTGAAGCTTTCTTT.

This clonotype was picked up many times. The CDR3 DNA sequence: TGTGCCACCGGGCGCACGTCTGGCGGGCCTTTCACTGAAGCTTTCTTT. This translates into CATGRTSGGPFTEAFF. The rearrangement joins TRBV15 to TRBJ1-1; D is undetermined. V was cut by 8 bases and J by 4 bases, with 23 bases left in between. Germline CDR1 and CDR2: LNHNV and YYDKDF (reference sequence). This CDR3 has 16 residues. Full variable domain (outside the CDR3, taken from reference TRBV15 and TRBJ1-1): DAMVIQNPRYQVTQFGKPVTLSCSQTLNHNVMYWYQQKSSQAPKLLFHYYDKDFNNEADTPDNFQSRRPNTSFCFLDIRSPGLGDTAMYLCATGRTSGGPFTEAFFGQGTRLTVV.

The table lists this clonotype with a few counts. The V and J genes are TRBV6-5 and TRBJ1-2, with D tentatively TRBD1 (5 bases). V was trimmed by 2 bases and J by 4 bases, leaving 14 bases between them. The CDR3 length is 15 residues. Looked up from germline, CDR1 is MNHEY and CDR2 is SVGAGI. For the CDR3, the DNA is TGTGCCAGCAGTTACGCCGCGGAGGGGCCCTATGGCTACACCTTC. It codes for CASSYAAEGPYGYTF.

CDR3 bases: TGTGCTGAGGACAGGGGAGAGACCCAGTACTTC. Protein product: CAEDRGETQYF. The rearrangement uses TRBV25-1 and TRBJ2-5, with 9 nucleotides matching TRBD1. The CDR3 contains 11 residues. Germline-derived CDR1 and CDR2 are MGHDK and SYGVNS.

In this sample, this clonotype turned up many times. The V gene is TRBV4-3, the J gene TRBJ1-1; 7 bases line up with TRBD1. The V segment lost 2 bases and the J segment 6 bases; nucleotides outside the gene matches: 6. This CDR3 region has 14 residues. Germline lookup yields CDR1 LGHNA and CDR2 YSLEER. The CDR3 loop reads CASSQRQGKAEAFF. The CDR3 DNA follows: TGCGCCAGCAGCCAACGACAGGGAAAGGCTGAAGCTTTCTTT.

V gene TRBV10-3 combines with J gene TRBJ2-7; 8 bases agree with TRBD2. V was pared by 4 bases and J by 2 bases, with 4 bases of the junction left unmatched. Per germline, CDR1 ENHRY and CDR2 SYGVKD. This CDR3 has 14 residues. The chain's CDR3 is CAISGAGGTYEQYF. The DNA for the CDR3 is TGTGCCATCAGTGGGGCGGGAGGAACCTACGAGCAGTACTTC.

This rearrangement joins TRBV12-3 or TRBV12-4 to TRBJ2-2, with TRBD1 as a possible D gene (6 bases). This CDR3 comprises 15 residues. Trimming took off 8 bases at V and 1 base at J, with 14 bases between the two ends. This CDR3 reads CASSKHRVNTGELFF. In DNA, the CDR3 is TGTGCCAGCTCGAAACACAGGGTGAACACCGGGGAGCTGTTTTTT.

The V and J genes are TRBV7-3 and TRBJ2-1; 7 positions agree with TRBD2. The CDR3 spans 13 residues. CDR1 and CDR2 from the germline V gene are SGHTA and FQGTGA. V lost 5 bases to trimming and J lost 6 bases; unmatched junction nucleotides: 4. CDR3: CASSRGRGNEQFF. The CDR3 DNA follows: TGTGCCAGCAGCCGGGGGAGGGGCAATGAGCAGTTCTTC.

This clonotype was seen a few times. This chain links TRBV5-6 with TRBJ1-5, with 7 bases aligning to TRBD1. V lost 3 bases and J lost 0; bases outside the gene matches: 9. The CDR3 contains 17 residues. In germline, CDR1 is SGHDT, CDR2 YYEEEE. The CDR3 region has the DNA TGTGCCAGCAGCTCTCTTCAGGACAGGTATAGCAATCAGCCCCAGCATTTT. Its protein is CASSSLQDRYSNQPQHF.

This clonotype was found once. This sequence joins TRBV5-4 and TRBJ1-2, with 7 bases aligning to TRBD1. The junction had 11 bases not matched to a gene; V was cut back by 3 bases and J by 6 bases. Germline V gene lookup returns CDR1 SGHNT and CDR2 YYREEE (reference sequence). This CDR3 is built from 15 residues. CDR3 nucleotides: TGTGCCAGCAGCTCCCGGCAGGGACAGTGGGATGGCTACACCTTC. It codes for CASSSRQGQWDGYTF.

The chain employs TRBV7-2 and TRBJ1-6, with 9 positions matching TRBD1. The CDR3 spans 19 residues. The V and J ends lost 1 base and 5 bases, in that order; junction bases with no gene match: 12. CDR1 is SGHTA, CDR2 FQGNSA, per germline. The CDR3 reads CASSLDHPGTGSHNSPLHF. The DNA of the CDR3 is TGTGCCAGCAGCTTAGATCACCCCGGGACAGGGAGCCATAATTCACCCCTCCACTTT.